This is a list of T cell receptor beta chains from one sample in a study of OX40 agonist ivuxolimab in advanced cancers. Libraries were prepared by immunoSEQ multiplex PCR; TCRdb keeps only in-frame clonotypes and omits some of them. The sample yields some 68,000 clones, 86% seen once. The specimen comprised CD4+ or CD8+ T cells sorted from blood, sampled in a trial of the OX40 agonist ivuxolimab. The receptors originated from an adult with an advanced solid tumor such as melanoma, head and neck, liver or kidney cancer. Each CDR3 is given with its conserved first and last residue. D genes are given only for firm matches. Rows give clone size only sometimes, using once, few, many, or a class for an expanded clone.

d_gene: -; abundance: -; j_gene: TRBJ2-4; v_gene: TRBV6-1; CDR3aa: CATTENPLAKNIQYF; CDR3nt: TGTGCCACTACCGAGAACCCCTTAGCCAAAAACATTCAGTACTTC
d_gene: TRBD2; abundance: -; j_gene: TRBJ2-2; v_gene: TRBV11-2; CDR3aa: CASSPGLAGGGTGELFF; CDR3nt: TGTGCCAGCAGCCCGGGACTAGCGGGAGGGGGCACCGGGGAGCTGTTTTTT
d_gene: -; abundance: -; j_gene: TRBJ2-5; v_gene: TRBV7-2; CDR3aa: CASGRQETQYF; CDR3nt: TGTGCCAGCGGCCGACAAGAGACCCAGTACTTC
d_gene: TRBD1; abundance: once; j_gene: TRBJ1-5; v_gene: TRBV27; CDR3aa: CASSLNYRGKPQHF; CDR3nt: TGTGCCAGCAGTTTAAATTACAGGGGGAAGCCCCAGCATTTT
d_gene: -; abundance: -; j_gene: TRBJ1-2; v_gene: TRBV15; CDR3aa: CATSRVRADGYTF; CDR3nt: TGTGCCACCAGCAGAGTACGGGCCGATGGCTACACCTTC
d_gene: TRBD2; abundance: once; j_gene: TRBJ2-5; v_gene: TRBV6-6; CDR3aa: CASRNLAEETQYF; CDR3nt: TGTGCCAGCAGGAACCTAGCGGAAGAGACCCAGTACTTC
d_gene: -; abundance: -; j_gene: TRBJ1-2; v_gene: TRBV7-2; CDR3aa: CASSYRVNYGYTF; CDR3nt: TGTGCCAGCAGCTATAGGGTCAACTATGGCTACACCTTC
d_gene: TRBD2; abundance: -; j_gene: TRBJ2-3; v_gene: TRBV30; CDR3aa: CAWSGGIAGGTDTQYF; CDR3nt: TGTGCCTGGAGTGGGGGAATAGCGGGAGGCACAGATACGCAGTATTTT
d_gene: -; abundance: -; j_gene: TRBJ2-2; v_gene: TRBV6-6; CDR3aa: CASGKPGYTGELFF; CDR3nt: TGTGCCAGTGGGAAGCCAGGGTACACCGGGGAGCTGTTTTTT
d_gene: -; abundance: once; j_gene: TRBJ1-1; v_gene: TRBV19; CDR3aa: CASTQFRPDRFDTFF; CDR3nt: TGTGCCAGTACGCAGTTCCGACCAGACAGGTTTGATACTTTCTTT
d_gene: TRBD1; abundance: -; j_gene: TRBJ1-4; v_gene: TRBV7-6; CDR3aa: CASSRGQGAGEKLFF; CDR3nt: TGTGCCAGCAGCCGGGGACAGGGGGCAGGTGAAAAACTGTTTTTT
d_gene: TRBD2; abundance: -; j_gene: TRBJ2-3; v_gene: TRBV6-6; CDR3aa: CASRDSGSADTQYF; CDR3nt: TGTGCCAGCAGAGATAGCGGGAGTGCAGATACGCAGTATTTT
d_gene: -; abundance: -; j_gene: TRBJ1-2; v_gene: TRBV6-5; CDR3aa: CASSTRGGGYTF; CDR3nt: TGTGCCAGCAGCACTAGGGGTGGCGGCTACACCTTC
d_gene: -; abundance: -; j_gene: TRBJ2-1; v_gene: TRBV18; CDR3aa: CASSPRERAGVNEQFF; CDR3nt: TGTGCCAGCTCACCCCGTGAAAGAGCGGGTGTGAATGAGCAGTTCTTC
d_gene: -; abundance: few; j_gene: TRBJ1-2; v_gene: TRBV9; CDR3aa: CASSVSGSGYTF; CDR3nt: TGTGCCAGCAGCGTATCGGGGTCTGGCTACACCTTC
d_gene: TRBD1; abundance: few; j_gene: TRBJ1-1; v_gene: TRBV19; CDR3aa: CASSTGGWGTEAFF; CDR3nt: TGTGCCAGTAGTACAGGGGGCTGGGGCACTGAAGCTTTCTTT
d_gene: -; abundance: once; j_gene: TRBJ2-7; v_gene: TRBV28; CDR3aa: CASSLSGFEQYF; CDR3nt: TGTGCCAGCAGTTTATCAGGGTTCGAGCAGTACTTC
d_gene: TRBD2; abundance: -; j_gene: TRBJ2-7; v_gene: TRBV5-8; CDR3aa: CASSFGKRGSYEQYF; CDR3nt: TGTGCCAGCAGCTTTGGAAAGCGGGGCTCCTACGAGCAGTACTTC
d_gene: TRBD2; abundance: -; j_gene: TRBJ2-3; v_gene: TRBV10-3; CDR3aa: CAIRLAGGPVDTQYF; CDR3nt: TGTGCCATCCGACTAGCGGGAGGGCCGGTAGATACGCAGTATTTT
d_gene: -; abundance: -; j_gene: TRBJ1-1; v_gene: TRBV28; CDR3aa: CASSAPGTWNTEAFF; CDR3nt: TGTGCCAGCAGTGCCCCCGGGACATGGAACACTGAAGCTTTCTTT
d_gene: TRBD2; abundance: -; j_gene: TRBJ2-2; v_gene: TRBV27; CDR3aa: CASFSGGAGFAKGELFF; CDR3nt: TGTGCCAGCTTCAGTGGGGGAGCGGGATTCGCGAAAGGGGAGCTGTTTTTT
d_gene: -; abundance: few; j_gene: TRBJ2-2; v_gene: TRBV14; CDR3aa: CASSVRLKATPGELFF; CDR3nt: TGTGCCAGCAGCGTGCGACTGAAGGCAACCCCCGGGGAGCTGTTTTTT
d_gene: TRBD1; abundance: -; j_gene: TRBJ2-1; v_gene: TRBV7-2; CDR3aa: CASSLNPRAGGEQFF; CDR3nt: TGTGCCAGCAGCTTAAACCCTAGGGCAGGGGGTGAGCAGTTCTTC